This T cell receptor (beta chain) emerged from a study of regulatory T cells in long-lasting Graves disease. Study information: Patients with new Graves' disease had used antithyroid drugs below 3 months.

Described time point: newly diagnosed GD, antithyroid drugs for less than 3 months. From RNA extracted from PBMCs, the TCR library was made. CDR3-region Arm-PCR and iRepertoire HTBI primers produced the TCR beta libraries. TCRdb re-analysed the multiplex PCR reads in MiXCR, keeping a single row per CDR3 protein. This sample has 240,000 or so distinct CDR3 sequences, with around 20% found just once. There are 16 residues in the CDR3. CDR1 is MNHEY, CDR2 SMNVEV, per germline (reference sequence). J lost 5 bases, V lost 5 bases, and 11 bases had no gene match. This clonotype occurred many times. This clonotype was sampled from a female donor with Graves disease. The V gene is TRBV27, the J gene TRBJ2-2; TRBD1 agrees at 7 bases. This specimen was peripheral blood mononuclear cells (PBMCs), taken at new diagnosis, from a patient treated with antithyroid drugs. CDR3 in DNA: TGTGCCAGCAGTCCCAGGGACAGCCGGAGGACCGGGGAGCTGTTTTTT. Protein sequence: CASSPRDSRRTGELFF.